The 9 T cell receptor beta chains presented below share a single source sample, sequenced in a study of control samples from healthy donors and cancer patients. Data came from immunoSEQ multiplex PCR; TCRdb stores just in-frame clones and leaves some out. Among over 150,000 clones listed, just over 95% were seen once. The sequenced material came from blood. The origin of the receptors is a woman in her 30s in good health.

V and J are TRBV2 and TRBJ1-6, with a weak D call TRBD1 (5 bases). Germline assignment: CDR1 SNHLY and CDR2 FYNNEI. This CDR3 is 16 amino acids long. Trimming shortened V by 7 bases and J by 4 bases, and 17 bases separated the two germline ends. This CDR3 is CASIRRGSGYNSPLHF. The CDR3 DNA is TGTGCCAGCATCCGACGGGGTTCAGGGTATAATTCACCCCTCCACTTT.

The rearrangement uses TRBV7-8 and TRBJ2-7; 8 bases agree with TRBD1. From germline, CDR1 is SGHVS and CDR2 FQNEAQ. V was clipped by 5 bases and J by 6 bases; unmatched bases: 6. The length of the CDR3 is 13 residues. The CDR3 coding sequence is TGTGCCAGCAGCAAGGACAGGGCCGCCGAGCAGTACTTC. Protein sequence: CASSKDRAAEQYF.

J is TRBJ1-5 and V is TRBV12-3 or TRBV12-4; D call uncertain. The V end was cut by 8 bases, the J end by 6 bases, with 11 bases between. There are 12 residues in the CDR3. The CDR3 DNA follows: TGTGCCAGCCGAGGTCCTACTCAGCCCCAGCATTTT. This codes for CASRGPTQPQHF.

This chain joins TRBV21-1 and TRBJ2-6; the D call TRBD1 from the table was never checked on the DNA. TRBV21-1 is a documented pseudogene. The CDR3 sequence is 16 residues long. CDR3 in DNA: TGTGCCAGCAGCAAAGAGGGGGCCGAGTGTGCCAACGTCCTGACTTTC. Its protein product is CASSKEGAECANVLTF.

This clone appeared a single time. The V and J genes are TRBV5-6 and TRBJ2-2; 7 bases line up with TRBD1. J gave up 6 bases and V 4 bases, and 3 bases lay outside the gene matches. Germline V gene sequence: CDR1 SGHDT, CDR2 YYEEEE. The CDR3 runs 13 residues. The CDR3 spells CASSPTGSGELFF. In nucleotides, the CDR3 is TGTGCCAGCAGCCCGACAGGGTCCGGGGAGCTGTTTTTT.

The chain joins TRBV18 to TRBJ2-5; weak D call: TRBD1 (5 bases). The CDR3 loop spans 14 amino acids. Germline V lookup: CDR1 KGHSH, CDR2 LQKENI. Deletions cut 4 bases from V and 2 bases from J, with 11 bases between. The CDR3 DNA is TGTGCCAGCTCACTAGGGGCCACACAAGAGACCCAGTACTTC. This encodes CASSLGATQETQYF.

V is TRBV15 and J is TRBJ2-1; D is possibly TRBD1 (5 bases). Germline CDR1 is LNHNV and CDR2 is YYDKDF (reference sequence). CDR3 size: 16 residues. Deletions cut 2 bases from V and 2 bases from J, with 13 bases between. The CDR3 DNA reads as TGTGCCACCAGCAGACCCCTAGGGGCGACCTACAATGAGCAGTTCTTC. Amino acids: CATSRPLGATYNEQFF.

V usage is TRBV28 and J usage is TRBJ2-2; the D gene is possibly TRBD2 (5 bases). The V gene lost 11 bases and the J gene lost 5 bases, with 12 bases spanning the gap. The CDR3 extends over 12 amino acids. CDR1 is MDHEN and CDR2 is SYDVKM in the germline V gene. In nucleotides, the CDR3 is TGTGCCCTAACAACGGGAACCGGGGAGCTGTTTTTT. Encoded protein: CALTTGTGELFF.

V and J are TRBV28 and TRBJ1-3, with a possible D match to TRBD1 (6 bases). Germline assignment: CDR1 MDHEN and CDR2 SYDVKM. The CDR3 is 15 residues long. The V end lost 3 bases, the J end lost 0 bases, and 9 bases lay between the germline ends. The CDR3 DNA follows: TGTGCCAGCAGTTTCTACAGGGACTCTGGAAACACCATATATTTT. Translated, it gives CASSFYRDSGNTIYF.